Listed below are T cell receptor beta chains from one sample, sequenced in a study of blood T cell repertoires in COVID-19. Repertoires were generated with immunoSEQ multiplex PCR, while TCRdb's copy carries only in-frame clones and drops some. The sample lists a few hundred thousand clones, 80% to 85% occurring once. Input material: peripheral blood. Receptors originate from a man in his 60s with acute or convalescent COVID-19. CDR3s include the opening cysteine and the closing phenylalanine or tryptophan. The D gene is left open where the match is weak. Only part of the rows carry a size: once, few, many, or a class if the clone is expanded.

v_gene: TRBV10-3
abundance: .
j_gene: TRBJ1-2
d_gene: TRBD1
CDR3nt: TGTGCCATCAGTCCGGGAACAGGGGGCGCTGGCGGCTACACCTTC
CDR3aa: CAISPGTGGAGGYTF

v_gene: TRBV11-2
abundance: .
j_gene: TRBJ2-3
d_gene: TRBD2
CDR3nt: TGTGCCAGCAGCTTGGGAGGGATGAGCACAGATACGCAGTATTTT
CDR3aa: CASSLGGMSTDTQYF

v_gene: TRBV5-1
abundance: .
j_gene: TRBJ2-4
d_gene: TRBD2
CDR3nt: TGCGCCAGCAGCTTGGGGGAGGGTGGAAACATTCAGTACTTC
CDR3aa: CASSLGEGGNIQYF

v_gene: TRBV4-1
abundance: .
j_gene: TRBJ1-6
d_gene: .
CDR3nt: TGCGCCAGCAGCCACTTTTGGACAGTCGTTGTTGATTCACCCCTCCACTTT
CDR3aa: CASSHFWTVVVDSPLHF

v_gene: TRBV28
abundance: .
j_gene: TRBJ2-7
d_gene: .
CDR3nt: TGTGCCAGTCCGGACAGTCCCAGCTCCTACGAGCAGTACTTC
CDR3aa: CASPDSPSSYEQYF

v_gene: TRBV5-5
abundance: few
j_gene: TRBJ1-6
d_gene: TRBD1
CDR3nt: TGTGCCAGCAGAACCGTCAGGGGGCCCACATCCCAATCTAATTCACCCCTCCACTTT
CDR3aa: CASRTVRGPTSQSNSPLHF

v_gene: TRBV7-2
abundance: .
j_gene: TRBJ2-5
d_gene: TRBD2
CDR3nt: TGTGCCAGCAGCATACAAGCGGGACAAGAGACCCAGTACTTC
CDR3aa: CASSIQAGQETQYF

v_gene: TRBV7-2
abundance: .
j_gene: TRBJ2-4
d_gene: .
CDR3nt: TGTGCCAGCAGCTTTGAACTAGCCAAAAACATTCAGTACTTC
CDR3aa: CASSFELAKNIQYF

v_gene: TRBV7-3
abundance: .
j_gene: TRBJ1-5
d_gene: TRBD1
CDR3nt: TGTGCCAGCAGCCCACAGGGGTATAGCAATCAGCCCCAGCATTTT
CDR3aa: CASSPQGYSNQPQHF

v_gene: TRBV29-1
abundance: .
j_gene: TRBJ2-7
d_gene: TRBD2
CDR3nt: TGCAGCGTTGAAGACGAGCGGGGGAGCTCCTACGAGCAGTACTTC
CDR3aa: CSVEDERGSSYEQYF

v_gene: TRBV6-2/TRBV6-3
abundance: .
j_gene: TRBJ2-2
d_gene: .
CDR3nt: TGTGCCAGCAGTTACCCAGTGGCCGGGGAGCTGTTTTTT
CDR3aa: CASSYPVAGELFF